The TCR beta chain described here comes from a study of T cell changes during pregnancy in multiple sclerosis. Method: immunoSEQ multiplex PCR; TCRdb's copy keeps in-frame clones and lacks some. Among over 65,000 clones, less than 95% were seen once, and the ten largest hold 0.86%. V lost 8 bases to trimming and J lost 0 bases, with 16 bases between them. The CDR3 loop spans 15 amino acids. Germline V lookup: CDR1 LNHDA, CDR2 SQIVND (reference sequence). The clonotype originates from a female donor with multiple sclerosis, enrolled in a pregnancy study. The source was peripheral blood, collected in the second trimester of pregnancy. The gene calls are TRBV19 and TRBJ1-2; tentatively, D is TRBD1 (6 bases). The chain's CDR3 is CASRDTGGANYGYTF. The CDR3 DNA follows: TGTGCCAGTCGGGACACCGGAGGAGCTAACTATGGCTACACCTTC.